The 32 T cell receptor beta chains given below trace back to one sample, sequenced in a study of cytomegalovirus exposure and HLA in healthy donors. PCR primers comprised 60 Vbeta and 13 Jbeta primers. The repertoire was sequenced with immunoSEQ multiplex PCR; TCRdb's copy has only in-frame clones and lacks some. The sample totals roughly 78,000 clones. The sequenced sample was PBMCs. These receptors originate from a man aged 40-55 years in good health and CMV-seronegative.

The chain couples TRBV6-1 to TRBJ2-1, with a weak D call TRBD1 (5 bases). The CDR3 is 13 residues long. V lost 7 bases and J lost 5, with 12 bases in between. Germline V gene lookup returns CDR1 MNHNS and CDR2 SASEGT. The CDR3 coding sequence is TGTGCCAGCAAACCAGGGCAAAACAATGAGCAGTTCTTC. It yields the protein CASKPGQNNEQFF.

CDR3 DNA: TGTGCCAGCTCACCACCGGCGACTAGTGTGCAGTTCTTC. It codes for CASSPPATSVQFF. The chain couples TRBV18 to TRBJ2-1; D may be TRBD2 (6 bases). Per germline, CDR1 KGHSH and CDR2 LQKENI. Deletions cut 0 bases from V and 12 bases from J, with 12 bases between. The CDR3 length is 13 residues.

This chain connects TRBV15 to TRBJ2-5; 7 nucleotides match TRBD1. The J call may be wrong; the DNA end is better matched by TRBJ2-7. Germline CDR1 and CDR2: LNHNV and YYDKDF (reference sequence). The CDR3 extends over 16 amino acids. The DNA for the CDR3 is TGTGCCACCAGCAGGGATAACAGGGGAGCTTACTACGAGCAGTACTTC. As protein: CATSRDNRGAYYEQYF.

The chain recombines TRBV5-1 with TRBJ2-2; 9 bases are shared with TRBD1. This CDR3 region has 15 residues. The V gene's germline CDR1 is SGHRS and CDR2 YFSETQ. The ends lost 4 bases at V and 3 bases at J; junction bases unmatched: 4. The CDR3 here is CASSGTGTHTGELFF. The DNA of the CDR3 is TGCGCCAGCAGCGGGACAGGGACGCACACCGGGGAGCTGTTTTTT.

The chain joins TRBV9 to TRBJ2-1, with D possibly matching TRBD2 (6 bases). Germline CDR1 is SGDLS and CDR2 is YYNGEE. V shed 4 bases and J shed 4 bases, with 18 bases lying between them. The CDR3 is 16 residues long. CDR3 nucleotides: TGTGCCAGCAGCCCTCAGGTGGGAGGCTTGTACAATGAGCAGTTCTTC. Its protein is CASSPQVGGLYNEQFF.

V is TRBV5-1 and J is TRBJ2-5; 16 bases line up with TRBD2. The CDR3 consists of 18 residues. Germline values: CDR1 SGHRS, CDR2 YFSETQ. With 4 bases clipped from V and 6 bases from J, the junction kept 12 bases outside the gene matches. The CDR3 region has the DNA TGCGCCAGCAGCCCCGTCCCGGGACTAGCGGGGGGGGTCAAGACCCAGTACTTC. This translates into CASSPVPGLAGGVKTQYF.

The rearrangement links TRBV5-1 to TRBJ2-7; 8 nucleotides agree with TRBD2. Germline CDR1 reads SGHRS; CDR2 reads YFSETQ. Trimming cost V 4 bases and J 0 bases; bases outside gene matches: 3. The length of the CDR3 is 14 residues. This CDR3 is CASSRSGSSYEQYF. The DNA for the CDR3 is TGCGCCAGCAGCCGCAGCGGGAGCTCCTACGAGCAGTACTTC.

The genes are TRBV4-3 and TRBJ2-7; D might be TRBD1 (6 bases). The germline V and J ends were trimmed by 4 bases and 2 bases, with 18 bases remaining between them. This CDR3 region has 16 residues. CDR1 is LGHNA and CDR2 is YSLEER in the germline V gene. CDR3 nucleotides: TGCGCCAGCAGCCCAGGACAGTTTGGGGAAACCTACGAGCAGTACTTC. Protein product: CASSPGQFGETYEQYF.

The CDR3 DNA sequence: TGTGCCTGGAGTGTACAGGCAGCCACTGGCTACACCTTC. This codes for CAWSVQAATGYTF. This rearrangement joins TRBV30 to TRBJ1-2, with D maybe TRBD1 (5 bases). From germline, CDR1 is GTSNPN and CDR2 SVGIG (reference sequence). The CDR3 is made up of 13 amino acids. V was cut by 0 bases and J by 7 bases, with 12 bases left in between.

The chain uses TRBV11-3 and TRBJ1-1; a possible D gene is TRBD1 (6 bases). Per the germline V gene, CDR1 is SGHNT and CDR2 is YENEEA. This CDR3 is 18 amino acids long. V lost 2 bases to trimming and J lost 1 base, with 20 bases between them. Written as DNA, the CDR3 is TGTGCCAGCAGCTTAACAGGCGGGGGCCGGGGCAAGAACACTGAAGCTTTCTTT. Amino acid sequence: CASSLTGGGRGKNTEAFF.

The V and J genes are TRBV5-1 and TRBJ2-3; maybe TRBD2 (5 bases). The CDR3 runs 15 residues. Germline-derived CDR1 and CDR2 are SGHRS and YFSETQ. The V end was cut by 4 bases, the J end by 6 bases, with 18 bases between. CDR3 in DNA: TGCGCCAGCAGCCTACAATCGGTTGGCGGGGATACGCAGTATTTT. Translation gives CASSLQSVGGDTQYF.

CDR3 bases: TGCGCCAGCAGCTTGGGACAGATCTACGAGCAGTACTTC. Translating gives CASSLGQIYEQYF. This chain links TRBV5-1 with TRBJ2-7; TRBD1 is a possible D gene (5 bases). The ends were cut back, 0 bases at V and 3 bases at J, with 7 bases in the middle. Germline CDR1 and CDR2: SGHRS and YFSETQ. The CDR3 is made up of 13 amino acids.

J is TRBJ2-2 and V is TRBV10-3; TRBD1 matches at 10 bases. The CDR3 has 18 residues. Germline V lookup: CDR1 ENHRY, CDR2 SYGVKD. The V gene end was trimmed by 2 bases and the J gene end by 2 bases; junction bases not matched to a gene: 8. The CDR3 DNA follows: TGTGCCATCAGTGAGAGGGACAGGGGCCTATCAAACACCGGGGAGCTGTTTTTT. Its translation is CAISERDRGLSNTGELFF.

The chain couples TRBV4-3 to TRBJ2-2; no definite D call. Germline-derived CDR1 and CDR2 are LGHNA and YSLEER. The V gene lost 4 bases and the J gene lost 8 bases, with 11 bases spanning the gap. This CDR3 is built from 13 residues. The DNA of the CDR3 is TGCGCCAGCAGCCCCTTCGGGTCGGGGGAGCTGTTTTTT. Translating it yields CASSPFGSGELFF.

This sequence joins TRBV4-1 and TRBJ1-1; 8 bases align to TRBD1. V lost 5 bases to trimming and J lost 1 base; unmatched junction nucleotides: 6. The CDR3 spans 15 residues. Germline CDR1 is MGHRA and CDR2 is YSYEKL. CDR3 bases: TGCGCCAGCAGCATAACAGGGGGGGCGAACACTGAAGCTTTCTTT. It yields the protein CASSITGGANTEAFF.

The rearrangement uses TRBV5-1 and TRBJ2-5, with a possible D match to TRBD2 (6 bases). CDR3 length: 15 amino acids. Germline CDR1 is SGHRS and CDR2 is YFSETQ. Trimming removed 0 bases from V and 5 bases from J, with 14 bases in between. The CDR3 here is CASSLVPAAGETQYF. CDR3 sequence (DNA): TGCGCCAGCAGCTTGGTTCCGGCGGCGGGGGAGACCCAGTACTTC.

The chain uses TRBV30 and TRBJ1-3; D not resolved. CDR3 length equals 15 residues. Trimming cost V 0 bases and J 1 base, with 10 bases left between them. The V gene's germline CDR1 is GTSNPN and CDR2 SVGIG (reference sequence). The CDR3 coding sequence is TGTGCCTGGAGTGTCGGGTATGGATCTGGAAACACCATATATTTT. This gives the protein CAWSVGYGSGNTIYF. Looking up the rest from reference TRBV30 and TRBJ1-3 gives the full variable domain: SQTIHQWPATLVQPVGSPLSLECTVEGTSNPNLYWYRQAAGRGLQLLFYSVGIGQISSEVPQNLSASRPQDRQFILSSKKLLLSDSGFYLCAWSVGYGSGNTIYFGEGSWLTVV.

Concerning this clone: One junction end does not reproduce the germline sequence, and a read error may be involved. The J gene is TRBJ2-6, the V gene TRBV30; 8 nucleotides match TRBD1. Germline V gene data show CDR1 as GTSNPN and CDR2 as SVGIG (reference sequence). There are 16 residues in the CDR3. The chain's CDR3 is CAWSVPGGPGADVLTF. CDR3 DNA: TGTGCCTGGAGTGTACCAGGGGGCCCTGGGGCCGACGTCCTGACTTTC.

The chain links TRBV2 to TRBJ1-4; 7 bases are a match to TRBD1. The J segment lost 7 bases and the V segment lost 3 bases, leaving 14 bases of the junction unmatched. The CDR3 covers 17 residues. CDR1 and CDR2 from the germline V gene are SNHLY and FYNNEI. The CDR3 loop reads CASSDGEGRGLVEKLFF. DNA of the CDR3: TGTGCCAGCAGTGACGGTGAGGGAAGGGGGCTCGTTGAAAAACTGTTTTTT.

The CDR3 spells CASTRAGPGSYNEQFF. DNA of the CDR3: TGTGCCAGCACTAGGGCGGGACCAGGGTCCTACAATGAGCAGTTCTTC. The gene calls are TRBV2 and TRBJ2-1, with D tentatively TRBD2 (6 bases). Germline-derived CDR1 and CDR2 are SNHLY and FYNNEI. The V gene lost 7 bases and the J gene lost 1 base, with 17 bases spanning the gap. CDR3 length: 16 residues.

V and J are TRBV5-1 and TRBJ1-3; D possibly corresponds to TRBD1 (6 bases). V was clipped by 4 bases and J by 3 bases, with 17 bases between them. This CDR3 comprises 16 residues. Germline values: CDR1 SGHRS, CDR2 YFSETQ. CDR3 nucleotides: TGCGCCAGCAGCCCCTCGGCTATAGGGGGTGGAAACACCATATATTTT. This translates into CASSPSAIGGGNTIYF.

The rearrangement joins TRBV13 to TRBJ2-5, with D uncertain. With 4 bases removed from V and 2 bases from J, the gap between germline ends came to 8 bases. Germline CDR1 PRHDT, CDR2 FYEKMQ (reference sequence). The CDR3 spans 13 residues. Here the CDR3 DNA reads TGTGCCAGCAGCTCCACGACTCAAGAGACCCAGTACTTC. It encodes CASSSTTQETQYF.

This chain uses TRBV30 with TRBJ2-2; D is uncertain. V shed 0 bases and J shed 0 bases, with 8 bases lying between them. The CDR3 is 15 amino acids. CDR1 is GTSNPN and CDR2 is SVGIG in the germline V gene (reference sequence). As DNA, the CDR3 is TGTGCCTGGAGTGTTGGTCAGGCGAACACCGGGGAGCTGTTTTTT. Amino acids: CAWSVGQANTGELFF. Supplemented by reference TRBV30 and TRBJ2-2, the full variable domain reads SQTIHQWPATLVQPVGSPLSLECTVEGTSNPNLYWYRQAAGRGLQLLFYSVGIGQISSEVPQNLSASRPQDRQFILSSKKLLLSDSGFYLCAWSVGQANTGELFFGEGSRLTVL.

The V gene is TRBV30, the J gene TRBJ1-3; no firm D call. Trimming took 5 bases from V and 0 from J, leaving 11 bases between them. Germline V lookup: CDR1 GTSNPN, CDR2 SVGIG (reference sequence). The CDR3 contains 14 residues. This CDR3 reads CAWGPGFSGNTIYF. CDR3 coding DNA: TGTGCCTGGGGTCCCGGTTTCTCTGGAAACACCATATATTTT.

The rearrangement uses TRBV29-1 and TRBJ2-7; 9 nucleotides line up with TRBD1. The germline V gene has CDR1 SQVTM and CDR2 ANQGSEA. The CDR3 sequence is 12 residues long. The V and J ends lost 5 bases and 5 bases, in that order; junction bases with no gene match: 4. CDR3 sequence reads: CSVRQGGNEQYF. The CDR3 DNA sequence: TGCAGCGTTCGACAGGGGGGAAACGAGCAGTACTTC.

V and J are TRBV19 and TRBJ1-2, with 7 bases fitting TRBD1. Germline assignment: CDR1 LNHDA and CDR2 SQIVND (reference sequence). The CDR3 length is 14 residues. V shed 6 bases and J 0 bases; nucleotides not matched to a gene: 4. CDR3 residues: CASSAGTANYGYTF. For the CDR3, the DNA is TGTGCCAGTAGCGCCGGGACAGCTAACTATGGCTACACCTTC.

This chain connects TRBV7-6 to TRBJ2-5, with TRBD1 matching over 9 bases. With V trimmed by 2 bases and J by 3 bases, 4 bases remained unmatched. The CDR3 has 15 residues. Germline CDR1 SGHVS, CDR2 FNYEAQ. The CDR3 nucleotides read TGTGCCAGCAGCTTACAACAGGGGGCGAAAGAGACCCAGTACTTC. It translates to CASSLQQGAKETQYF.

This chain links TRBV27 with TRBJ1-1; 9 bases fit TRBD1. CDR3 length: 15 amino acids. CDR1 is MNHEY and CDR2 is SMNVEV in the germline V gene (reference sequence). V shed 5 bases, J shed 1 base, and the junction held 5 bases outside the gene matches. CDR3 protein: CASSTGQGTNTEAFF. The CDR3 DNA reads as TGTGCCAGCAGTACGGGACAGGGAACGAACACTGAAGCTTTCTTT.

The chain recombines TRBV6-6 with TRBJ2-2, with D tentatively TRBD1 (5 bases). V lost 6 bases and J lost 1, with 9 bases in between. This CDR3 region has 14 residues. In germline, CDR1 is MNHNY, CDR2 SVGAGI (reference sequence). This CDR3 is CASRQTGNTGELFF. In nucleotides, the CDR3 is TGTGCCAGCAGGCAAACAGGGAACACCGGGGAGCTGTTTTTT.

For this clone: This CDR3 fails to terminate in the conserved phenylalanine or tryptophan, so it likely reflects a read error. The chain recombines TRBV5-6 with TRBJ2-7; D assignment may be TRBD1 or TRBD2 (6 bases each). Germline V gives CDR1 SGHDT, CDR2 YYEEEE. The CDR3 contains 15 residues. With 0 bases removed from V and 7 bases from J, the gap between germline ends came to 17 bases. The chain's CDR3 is CASSLAGGIGGEQYL. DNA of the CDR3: TGTGCCAGCAGCTTGGCCGGCGGGATAGGGGGGGAGCAGTACCTC.

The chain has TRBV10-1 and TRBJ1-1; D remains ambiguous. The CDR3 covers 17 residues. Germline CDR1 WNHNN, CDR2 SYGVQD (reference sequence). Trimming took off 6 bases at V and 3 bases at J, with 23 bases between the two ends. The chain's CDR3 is CASSATRGVGSYTEAFF. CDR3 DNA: TGCGCCAGCAGCGCGACCCGCGGGGTCGGATCTTACACTGAAGCTTTCTTT.

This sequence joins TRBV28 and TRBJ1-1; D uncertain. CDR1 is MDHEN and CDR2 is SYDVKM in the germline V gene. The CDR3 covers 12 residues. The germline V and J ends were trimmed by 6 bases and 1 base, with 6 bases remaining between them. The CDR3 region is CASRRQNTEAFF. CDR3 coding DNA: TGTGCCAGCAGGAGACAGAACACTGAAGCTTTCTTT.